This TCR beta chain was documented in a study of shared clonotypes between healthy human individuals. Study-wide results and limits: Blood was the only sampled material, and tissue repertoires likely differ.

Generated by immunoSEQ multiplex PCR, the TCRdb table keeps only in-frame clones and is missing some. This sample has about 820,000 clones, with approximately 92% found just once. In the case of this clone: What it binds is unknown.

CDR1 and CDR2 from the germline V gene are MGHRA and YSYEKL. The CDR3 runs to 18 residues. The ends were cut back, 3 bases at V and 0 bases at J, with 19 bases in the middle. Positively selected for CCR7, the CD45RO-negative cells used as naive CD8 cells excluded terminally differentiated effector memory CD45RA+ cells. The chain has TRBV4-1 and TRBJ2-3; D may be TRBD2 (5 bases). This TCR came from a man between 25 and 39 years old in good health. Sequenced sample: naive CD8+ T cells sorted from blood. CDR3 loop: CASSQALVDPKSTDTQYF. The CDR3 region has the DNA TGCGCCAGCAGCCAGGCACTAGTGGACCCTAAGAGCACAGATACGCAGTATTTT.